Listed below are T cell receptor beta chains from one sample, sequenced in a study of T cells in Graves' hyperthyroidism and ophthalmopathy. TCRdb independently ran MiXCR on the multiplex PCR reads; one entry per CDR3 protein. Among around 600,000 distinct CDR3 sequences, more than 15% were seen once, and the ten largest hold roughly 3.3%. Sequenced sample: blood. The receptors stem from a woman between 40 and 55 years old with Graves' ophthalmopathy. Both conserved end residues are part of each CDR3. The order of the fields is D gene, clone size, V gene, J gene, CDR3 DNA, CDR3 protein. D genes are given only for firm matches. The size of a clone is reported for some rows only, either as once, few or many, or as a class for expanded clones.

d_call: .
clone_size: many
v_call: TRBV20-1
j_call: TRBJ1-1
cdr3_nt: TGCAGTGCCCCACAAGCAGGGAGCACTGAAGCTTTCTTT
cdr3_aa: CSAPQAGSTEAFF

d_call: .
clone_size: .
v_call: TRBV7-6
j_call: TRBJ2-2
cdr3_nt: TGTGCCAGCAGCTTAGTTCCCTCGGGGAGCGGGGAGCTGTTTTTT
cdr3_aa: CASSLVPSGSGELFF

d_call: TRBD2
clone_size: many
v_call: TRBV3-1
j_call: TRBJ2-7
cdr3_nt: TGTGCCAGCACCTCTAGCGGGAGTCACCACGAGCAGTACTTC
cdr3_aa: CASTSSGSHHEQYF

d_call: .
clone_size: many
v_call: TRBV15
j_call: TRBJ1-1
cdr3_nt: TGTGCCACCAGCAGAGATCGCCGTAATGGTGAAGCTTTCTTT
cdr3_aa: CATSRDRRNGEAFF

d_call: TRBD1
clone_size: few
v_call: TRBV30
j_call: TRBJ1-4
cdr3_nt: TGTGCCTGGAGTACCACAGGGGGTTTGGGTGAAAAACTGTTTTTT
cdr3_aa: CAWSTTGGLGEKLFF

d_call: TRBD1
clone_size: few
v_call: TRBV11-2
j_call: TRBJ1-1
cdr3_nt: TGTGCCAGCAGGGGTCGGACAGGGAGACCTCTCAACACTGAAGCTTTCTTT
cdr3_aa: CASRGRTGRPLNTEAFF

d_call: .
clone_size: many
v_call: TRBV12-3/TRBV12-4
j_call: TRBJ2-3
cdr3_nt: TGTGCCAGCAGTTTAGGGAGAGGAGTAACAGATACGCAGTATTTT
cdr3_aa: CASSLGRGVTDTQYF

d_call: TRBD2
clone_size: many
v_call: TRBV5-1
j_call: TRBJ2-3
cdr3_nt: TGCGCCAGCAGCTTCGGGGCAAGGGCGGGAGCCGGTTTGGATACGCAGTATTTT
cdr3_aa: CASSFGARAGAGLDTQYF

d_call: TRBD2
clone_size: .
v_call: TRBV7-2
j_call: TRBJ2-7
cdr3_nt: TGTGCCAGCAGCTTACCCTTTGCGGGAGTTTCCTACGAGCAGTACTTC
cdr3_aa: CASSLPFAGVSYEQYF

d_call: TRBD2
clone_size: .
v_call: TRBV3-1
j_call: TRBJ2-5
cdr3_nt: TGTGCCAGCAGCCCCACAGGCGGGGGAACCCAGTACTTC
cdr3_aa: CASSPTGGGTQYF

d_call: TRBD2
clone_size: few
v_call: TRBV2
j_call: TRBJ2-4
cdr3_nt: TGTGCCAGCAGCGGGACTAGCGTGGGCAAAAACATTCAGTACTTC
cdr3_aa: CASSGTSVGKNIQYF

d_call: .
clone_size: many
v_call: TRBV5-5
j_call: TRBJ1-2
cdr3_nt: TGTGCCAGCAGCTTCGGACAAAACTATGGCTACACCTTC
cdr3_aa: CASSFGQNYGYTF

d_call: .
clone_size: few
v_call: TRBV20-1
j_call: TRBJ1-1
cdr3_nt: TGCAGTGCTAGCCCGACAGGAGTCAATGAAGCTTTCTTT
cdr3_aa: CSASPTGVNEAFF

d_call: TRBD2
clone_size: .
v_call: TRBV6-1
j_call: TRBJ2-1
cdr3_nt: TGTGCCAGCAGTCTCAACCCGCCGGGACTAGCGGGGGGGCCCTACAATGAGCAGTTCTTC
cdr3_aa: CASSLNPPGLAGGPYNEQFF

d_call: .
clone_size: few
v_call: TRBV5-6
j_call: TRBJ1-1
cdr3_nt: TGTGCCAGCCATAGGGGAGCCGACACTGAAGCTCTCTTT
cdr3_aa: CASHRGADTEALF

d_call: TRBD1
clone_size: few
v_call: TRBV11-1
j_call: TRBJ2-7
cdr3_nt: TGTGCCAGCAGCTATGGACAGGGGAGAATGCACGAGCAGTACTTC
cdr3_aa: CASSYGQGRMHEQYF

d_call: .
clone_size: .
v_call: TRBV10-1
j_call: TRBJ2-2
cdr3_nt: TGCGCCAGCAGTGAGGGCGGCGGGGAGCTGTTTTTT
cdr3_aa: CASSEGGGELFF

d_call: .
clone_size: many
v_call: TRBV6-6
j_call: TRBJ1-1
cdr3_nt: TGTGCCAGCAGTTACACCCCGCTGAGGGGGGTGGTGAACACTGAAGCTTTCTTT
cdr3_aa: CASSYTPLRGVVNTEAFF

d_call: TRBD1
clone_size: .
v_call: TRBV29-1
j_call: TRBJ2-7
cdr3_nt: TGCAGCGTTGGCGAGACAGGGTACGAGCAGTACTTC
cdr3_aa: CSVGETGYEQYF

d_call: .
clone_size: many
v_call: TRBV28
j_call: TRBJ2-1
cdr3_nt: TGTGCCAGCAGCCTACCGACAGAAACCAATGAGCAGTTCTTC
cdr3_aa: CASSLPTETNEQFF

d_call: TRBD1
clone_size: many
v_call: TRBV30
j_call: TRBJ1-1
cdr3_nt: TGTGCCTGGAGTCCCCCCAAGGGGGCGCCCACTGAAGCTTTCTTT
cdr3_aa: CAWSPPKGAPTEAFF

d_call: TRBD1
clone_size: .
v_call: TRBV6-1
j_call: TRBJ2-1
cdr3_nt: TGTGCCAGCAGTGTTGGTTTAGGGACAGGTATCGGTAATGAGCAGTTCTTC
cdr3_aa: CASSVGLGTGIGNEQFF

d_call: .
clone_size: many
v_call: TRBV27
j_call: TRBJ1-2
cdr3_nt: TGTGCCAGCAGTTTGGGCAGGCCCTATGGCTACACCTTC
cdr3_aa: CASSLGRPYGYTF

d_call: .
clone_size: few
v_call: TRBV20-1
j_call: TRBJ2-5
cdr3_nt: TGCAGTGCACTGATCTACCCCCAAGAGACCCAGTACTTC
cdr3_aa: CSALIYPQETQYF

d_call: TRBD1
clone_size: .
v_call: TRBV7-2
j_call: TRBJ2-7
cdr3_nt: TGTGCCAGCAGCTTAGACAGGGGAGCATTCTCCTACGAGCAGTACTTC
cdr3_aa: CASSLDRGAFSYEQYF

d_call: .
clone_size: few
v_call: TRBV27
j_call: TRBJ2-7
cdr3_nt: TGTGCCAGCAGGAGAGGATCCAATTCACCAACCTACGAGCAGTACTTC
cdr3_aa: CASRRGSNSPTYEQYF

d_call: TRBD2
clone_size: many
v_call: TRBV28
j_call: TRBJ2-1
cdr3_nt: TGTGCCAGCAGTCCTAGCGGGAGGGCCACAGGTGAGCAGTTCTTC
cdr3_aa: CASSPSGRATGEQFF

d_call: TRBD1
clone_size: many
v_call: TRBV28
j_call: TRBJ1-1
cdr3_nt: TGTGCCAGCAGTGGACAGGGAAGCCTGGGAGCTTTCTTT
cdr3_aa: CASSGQGSLGAFF

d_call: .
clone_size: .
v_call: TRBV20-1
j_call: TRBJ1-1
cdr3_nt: TGCAGTGCTAGTGAGAGCGCGAGCGCAGAAGCTTTCTTT
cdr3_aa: CSASESASAEAFF